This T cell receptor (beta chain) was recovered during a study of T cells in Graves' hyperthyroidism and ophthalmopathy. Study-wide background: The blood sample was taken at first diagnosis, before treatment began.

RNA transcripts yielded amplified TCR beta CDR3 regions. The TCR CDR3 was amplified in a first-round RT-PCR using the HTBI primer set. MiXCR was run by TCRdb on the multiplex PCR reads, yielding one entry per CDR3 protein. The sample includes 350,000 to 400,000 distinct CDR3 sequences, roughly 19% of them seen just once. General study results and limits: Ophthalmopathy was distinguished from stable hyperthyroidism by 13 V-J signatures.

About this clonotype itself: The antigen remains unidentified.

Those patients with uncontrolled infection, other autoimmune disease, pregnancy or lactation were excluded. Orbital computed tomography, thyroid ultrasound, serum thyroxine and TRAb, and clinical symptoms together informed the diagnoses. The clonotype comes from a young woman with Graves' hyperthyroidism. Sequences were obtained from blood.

CDR3 DNA sequence: TGTGCCAGCGCCTCAACCCCCCTAGCGGGGCAAGAGACCCAGTACTTC. This translates into CASASTPLAGQETQYF. V and J are TRBV25-1 and TRBJ2-5; 9 nucleotides match TRBD2. The CDR3 consists of 16 residues. The V segment lost 8 bases and the J segment 2 bases; nucleotides outside the gene matches: 12. Germline values: CDR1 MGHDK, CDR2 SYGVNS.